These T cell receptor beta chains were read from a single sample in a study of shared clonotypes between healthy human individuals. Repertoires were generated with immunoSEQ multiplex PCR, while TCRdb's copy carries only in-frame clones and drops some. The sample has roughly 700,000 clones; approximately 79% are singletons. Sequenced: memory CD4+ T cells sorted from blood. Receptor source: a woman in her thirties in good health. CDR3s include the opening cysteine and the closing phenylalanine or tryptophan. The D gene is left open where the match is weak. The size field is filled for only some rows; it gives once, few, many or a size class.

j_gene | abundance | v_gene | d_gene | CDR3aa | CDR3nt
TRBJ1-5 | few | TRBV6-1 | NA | CASSAGRDQPQHF | TGTGCCAGCAGTGCGGGGAGGGATCAGCCCCAGCATTTT
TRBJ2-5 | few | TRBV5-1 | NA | CASSLAGGQGEQTQYF | TGCGCCAGCAGCTTGGCCGGGGGTCAGGGTGAACAGACCCAGTACTTC
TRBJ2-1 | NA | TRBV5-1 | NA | CASSSSPTGHNEQFF | TGCGCCAGCAGTTCGTCACCAACAGGCCACAATGAGCAGTTCTTC
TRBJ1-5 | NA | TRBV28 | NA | CASSFRGQPQHF | TGTGCCAGCAGTTTTCGTGGTCAGCCCCAGCATTTT
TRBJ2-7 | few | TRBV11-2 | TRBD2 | CASSLERESAYEQYF | TGTGCCAGCAGCTTGGAGCGGGAGAGTGCCTACGAGCAGTACTTC
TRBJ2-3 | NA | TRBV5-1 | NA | CASSLWDSRADTQYF | TGCGCCAGCAGCTTGTGGGACTCCCGGGCAGATACGCAGTATTTT
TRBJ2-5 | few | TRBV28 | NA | CASSRSGTSRETQYF | TGTGCCAGCAGTCGATCGGGGACCTCCAGGGAGACCCAGTACTTC
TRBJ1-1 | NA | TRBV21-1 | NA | CASIADTEAFF | TGTGCCAGCATCGCGGACACTGAAGCTTTCTTT
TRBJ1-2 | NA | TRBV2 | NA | CASSDRGLNYGYTF | TGTGCCAGCAGTGACAGGGGATTGAACTATGGCTACACCTTC
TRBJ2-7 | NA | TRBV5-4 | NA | CASSLGGTPYYEQYF | TGTGCCAGCAGCTTGGGTGGGACACCTTACTACGAGCAGTACTTC
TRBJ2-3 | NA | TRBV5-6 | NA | CASSLRSITQYF | TGTGCCAGCAGCTTGAGGTCTATAACGCAGTATTTT
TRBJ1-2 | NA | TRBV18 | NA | CASSPPSQGVAGYGYTF | TGTGCCAGCTCACCACCTTCCCAGGGCGTTGCTGGCTATGGCTACACCTTC
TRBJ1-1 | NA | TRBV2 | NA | CASTTRRGATEAFF | TGTGCCAGCACGACAAGGCGAGGGGCCACTGAAGCTTTCTTT
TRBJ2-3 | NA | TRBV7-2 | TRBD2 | CASSLGLVGDTQYF | TGTGCCAGCAGCTTGGGACTAGTTGGAGATACGCAGTATTTT
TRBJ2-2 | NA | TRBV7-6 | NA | CASSLQRNTGELFF | TGTGCCAGCAGCTTACAGCGTAACACCGGGGAGCTGTTTTTT
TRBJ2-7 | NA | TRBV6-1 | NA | CASSEGYEQYF | TGTGCCAGCAGTGAGGGTTACGAGCAGTACTTC
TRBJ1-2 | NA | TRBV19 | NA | CASSTRQYSYGYTF | TGTGCCAGTAGTACGCGACAGTATAGCTATGGCTACACCTTC